The 25 T cell receptor beta chains listed next were all sequenced from one sample in a study of patients and donors after allogeneic stem cell transplantation. TCRdb itself ran the RT-PCR reads through MiXCR, one entry per CDR3 protein. The data contain about 400,000 distinct CDR3 sequences, approximately 16% of them seen just once; the ten biggest clones take up 6% to 8%. The sample was blood, either unsorted or a sorted T cell fraction (not recorded which). The receptor set was obtained from a human donor who was either an allogeneic HSCT recipient or a stem cell or donor lymphocyte infusion donor (not recorded which). It is not recorded whose cells these are; they may come from a transplant donor.

This clonotype was recorded a few times. The chain employs TRBV6-5 and TRBJ2-7; D might be TRBD1 (6 bases). This CDR3 spans 16 amino acids. V was clipped by 4 bases and J by 0 bases, with 16 bases between them. The germline V gene has CDR1 MNHEY and CDR2 SVGAGI. The CDR3 is CASSFHRVPRSYEQYF. The CDR3 bases are TGTGCCAGCAGTTTTCACAGGGTTCCCCGCTCCTACGAGCAGTACTTC.

This clonotype has a handful of counts. The V and J genes are TRBV20-1 and TRBJ2-2, with TRBD1 as a possible D gene (5 bases). Trimming removed 6 bases at V and 4 bases at J, with 9 bases between. The CDR3 covers 12 residues. From germline, CDR1 is DFQATT and CDR2 SNEGSKA (reference sequence). CDR3 coding DNA: TGCAGTGCAAGCCAGGGCACCGGGGAGCTGTTTTTT. It is translated as CSASQGTGELFF.

This clonotype was seen a handful of times. This chain links TRBV6-4 with TRBJ1-1; D is unresolved. CDR1 and CDR2 (germline): MRHNA, SNTAGT. V lost 3 bases and J lost 4, with 15 bases in between. The CDR3 loop spans 15 amino acids. As DNA, the CDR3 is TGTGCCAGCAGTGAGACTGTTGGCAGCTCCACTGAAGCTTTCTTT. Residues: CASSETVGSSTEAFF.

The chain uses TRBV6-1 and TRBJ2-3; TRBD2 matches at 16 bases. Per the germline V gene, CDR1 is MNHNS and CDR2 is SASEGT. This CDR3 comprises 18 residues. V lost 8 bases and J lost 4; bases outside the gene matches: 12. The CDR3 loop reads CASGRGTSGGAAADTQYF. The DNA for the CDR3 is TGTGCCAGCGGGCGTGGGACTAGCGGGGGGGCCGCAGCAGATACGCAGTATTTT.

This clonotype was seen a handful of times. The rearrangement links TRBV27 to TRBJ2-2, with TRBD2 matching 10 bases. There are 16 residues in the CDR3. CDR1 and CDR2 from the germline V gene are MNHEY and SMNVEV (reference sequence). V dropped 2 bases and J dropped 1; count of bases not matched to a gene: 1. CDR3 amino acids: CASSLASGGNTGELFF. The CDR3 DNA sequence: TGTGCCAGCAGTTTAGCTAGCGGGGGGAACACCGGGGAGCTGTTTTTT.

This chain joins TRBV5-5 and TRBJ2-5; 8 nucleotides agree with TRBD1. Germline V CDR1 and CDR2: SGHKS, YYEKEE (reference sequence). The CDR3 is made up of 15 amino acids. Trimming took 0 bases from V and 0 from J; bases not matched to a gene: 1. The CDR3 sequence: CASSLDRGNQETQYF. In nucleotides, the CDR3 is TGTGCCAGCAGCTTGGACAGGGGGAACCAAGAGACCCAGTACTTC. Full variable domain (missing parts from reference TRBV5-5 and TRBJ2-5): DAGVTQSPTHLIKTRGQQVTLRCSPISGHKSVSWYQQVLGQGPQFIFQYYEKEERGRGNFPDRFSARQFPNYSSELNVNALLLGDSALYLCASSLDRGNQETQYFGPGTRLLVL.

The table lists this clonotype with a few counts. The chain is built from TRBV12-3 or TRBV12-4 and TRBJ2-3; 10 nucleotides align to TRBD2. With 6 bases clipped from V and 4 bases from J, the junction kept 10 bases outside the gene matches. The CDR3 has 16 amino acids. Written as DNA, the CDR3 is TGTGCCAGCAGCCCCGGGTGGCTAGCGGGAGCAGATACGCAGTATTTT. It is translated as CASSPGWLAGADTQYF.

The chain couples TRBV4-2 to TRBJ2-1; 7 bases match TRBD2. There are 17 residues in the CDR3. V was pared by 0 bases and J by 7 bases, with 12 bases of the junction left unmatched. Germline loops: CDR1 LGHNA, CDR2 YNFKEQ. CDR3 region: CASSQDMRGLIRNEQFF. CDR3 sequence (DNA): TGTGCCAGCAGCCAAGACATGCGGGGACTAATAAGGAATGAGCAGTTCTTC.

This clonotype was counted between two and nine times. In DNA form, the CDR3 reads TGTGCCAGCAGTCCAGAGGATGAAAAACTGTTTTTT. As protein: CASSPEDEKLFF. This chain uses TRBV7-9 with TRBJ1-4; the D is unclear. Germline lookup yields CDR1 SEHNR and CDR2 FQNEAQ (reference sequence). V was shortened by 6 bases and J by 6 bases, with 8 bases between the two germline ends. The CDR3 sequence is 12 residues long.

This clonotype appeared a few times. This chain links TRBV6-1 with TRBJ2-3; the match to TRBD2 covers 14 bases. V was pared by 6 bases and J by 0 bases, with 11 bases of the junction left unmatched. Germline CDR1 and CDR2: MNHNS and SASEGT. This CDR3 is built from 19 residues. As DNA, the CDR3 is TGTGCCAGCAGGGGTGAGGGACTAGCGGGGGCCCTTAGCACAGATACGCAGTATTTT. Amino acids: CASRGEGLAGALSTDTQYF.

There are a few counts of this clonotype. V is TRBV18 and J is TRBJ1-5, with D maybe TRBD1 (6 bases). In germline, CDR1 is KGHSH, CDR2 LQKENI. The CDR3 is 15 amino acids. Trimming took 2 bases from V and 10 from J, leaving 18 bases between them. This chain's CDR3 is CASSPGRGRPSPQHF. DNA for the CDR3: TGTGCCAGCTCACCAGGCAGGGGCCGACCATCACCCCAGCATTTT.

The gene calls are TRBV7-8 and TRBJ2-2, with D possibly being TRBD2 (5 bases). V gave up 5 bases and J gave up 2 bases, with 15 bases separating them. The CDR3 runs 16 residues. Germline V lookup: CDR1 SGHVS, CDR2 FQNEAQ. This CDR3 is CASSRLNSLNTGELFF. CDR3 sequence (DNA): TGTGCCAGCAGCCGACTAAATAGTCTAAACACCGGGGAGCTGTTTTTT.

This clonotype occurred many times. The chain uses TRBV24-1 and TRBJ2-1, with D unresolved. CDR3 length: 15 residues. The germline gives CDR1 KGHDR, CDR2 SFDVKD. Trimming took 3 bases from V and 0 from J, leaving 8 bases between them. The CDR3 loop reads CATSDKPSSYNEQFF. CDR3 nucleotides: TGTGCCACCAGTGATAAGCCTAGCTCCTACAATGAGCAGTTCTTC.

The chain recombines TRBV5-8 with TRBJ1-2; D unresolved. CDR1 and CDR2 from the germline V gene are SGHTS and YDEGEE. The V end was cut by 1 base, the J end by 5 bases, with 12 bases between. The CDR3 consists of 14 residues. CDR3 sequence: CASSLKRRVYGYTF. The CDR3 DNA reads as TGTGCCAGCAGCTTGAAAAGAAGGGTGTATGGCTACACCTTC. The full variable domain, its missing parts supplied by reference TRBV5-8 and TRBJ1-2, is EAGVTQSPTHLIKTRGQQATLRCSPISGHTSVYWYQQALGLGLQFLLWYDEGEERNRGNFPPRFSGRQFPNYSSELNVNALELEDSALYLCASSLKRRVYGYTFGSGTRLTVV.

This clonotype was found a few times. The gene calls are TRBV28 and TRBJ2-3, with TRBD2 identical over 10 bases. CDR1 is MDHEN and CDR2 is SYDVKM in the germline V gene. The CDR3 is made up of 15 amino acids. The ends lost 6 bases at V and 3 bases at J; junction bases unmatched: 6. CDR3 nucleotides: TGTGCCAGCAGCTCTTCGGGACTAGCGACAGATACGCAGTATTTT. Residues: CASSSSGLATDTQYF.

This clonotype has just a few counts. This chain joins TRBV4-1 and TRBJ2-1; the match to TRBD2 covers 8 bases. CDR1 is MGHRA and CDR2 is YSYEKL in the germline V gene. CDR3 size: 18 residues. The V gene end was trimmed by 3 bases and the J gene end by 4 bases; junction bases not matched to a gene: 14. CDR3 loop: CASSQGSDGRARYNEQFF. The CDR3 nucleotides are TGCGCCAGCAGCCAGGGCTCGGACGGGAGGGCCAGATACAATGAGCAGTTCTTC.

The chain employs TRBV30 and TRBJ2-5; possibly TRBD1 or TRBD2 for D (5 bases each). CDR1 GTSNPN and CDR2 SVGIG come from the germline V gene (reference sequence). Trimming pared 1 base from V and 5 bases from J, leaving 11 bases between. The CDR3 is 13 residues long. The CDR3 sequence: CAWSGPWGETQYF. In nucleotides, the CDR3 is TGTGCCTGGAGTGGACCGTGGGGGGAGACCCAGTACTTC.

CDR3 nucleotides: TGTGCCAGCAGCTTCACTAGCGGGAGGAACGGGGAGCTGTTTTTT. It specifies CASSFTSGRNGELFF. The rearrangement joins TRBV11-3 to TRBJ2-2; 12 bases are a match to TRBD2. This CDR3 contains 15 residues. Germline V lookup: CDR1 SGHNT, CDR2 YENEEA. Losses at the gene ends were 3 bases for V and 7 bases for J; bases not matched to a gene: 3.

This clonotype was observed at least ten times. The V gene is TRBV12-3 or TRBV12-4, the J gene TRBJ2-1; D unclear. V lost 8 bases to trimming and J lost 10 bases, with 15 bases between them. This CDR3 has 12 amino acids. The CDR3 spells CASRPPGIEQFF. The CDR3 bases are TGTGCCAGCCGCCCCCCTGGTATAGAGCAGTTCTTC.

In this sample, this clonotype turned up a few times. J is TRBJ2-3 and V is TRBV20-1; TRBD2 aligns across 13 bases. This CDR3 spans 14 amino acids. Trimming took 3 bases from V and 12 from J; bases not matched to a gene: 9. Germline lookup yields CDR1 DFQATT and CDR2 SNEGSKA (reference sequence). CDR3 DNA sequence: TGCAGTGCTAGTCGTCCGGCGGGACTAGCGGGACAGTATTTT. Its protein is CSASRPAGLAGQYF.

This clonotype was seen more than once but under ten times. The chain employs TRBV24-1 and TRBJ1-5, with a possible D match to TRBD1 (5 bases). CDR1 is KGHDR, CDR2 SFDVKD, per germline. The CDR3 spans 14 residues. V was clipped by 4 bases and J by 5 bases, with 11 bases between them. In DNA form, the CDR3 reads TGTGCCACCAGTGACCGGGGGGGTCATCAGCCCCAGCATTTT. It codes for CATSDRGGHQPQHF.

There are a few counts of this clonotype. This chain joins TRBV7-6 and TRBJ1-1; D might be TRBD1 (6 bases). From germline, CDR1 is SGHVS and CDR2 FNYEAQ. The CDR3 extends over 14 amino acids. V lost 5 bases and J lost 4, with 14 bases in between. The CDR3 loop is CASSPKGVITEAFF. DNA of the CDR3: TGTGCCAGCAGCCCAAAGGGGGTCATCACTGAAGCTTTCTTT.

In this sample, this clonotype turned up a few times. The chain is built from TRBV4-3 and TRBJ1-1; tentatively, D is TRBD1 (5 bases). The CDR3 spans 15 residues. V dropped 1 base and J dropped 0 bases, with 9 bases sitting between them. Germline V gene data show CDR1 as LGHNA and CDR2 as YSLEER. The CDR3 region is CASSQGRVLNTEAFF. CDR3 sequence (DNA): TGCGCCAGCAGCCAAGGCAGGGTCCTGAACACTGAAGCTTTCTTT.

The J gene is TRBJ1-5, the V gene TRBV9; D ambiguous. This CDR3 region has 14 residues. Per the germline V gene, CDR1 is SGDLS and CDR2 is YYNGEE. The V end lost 4 bases, the J end lost 0 bases, and 8 bases lay between the germline ends. CDR3 sequence: CASSFGYSNQPQHF. CDR3 coding DNA: TGTGCCAGCAGCTTTGGCTATAGCAATCAGCCCCAGCATTTT.

CDR3 sequence: CASSDRQSHEQYF. The CDR3 coding sequence is TGTGCCAGCAGCGACCGACAGTCCCACGAGCAGTACTTC. The chain employs TRBV7-9 and TRBJ2-7; TRBD1 might be the D (5 bases). CDR1 and CDR2 (germline): SEHNR, FQNEAQ (reference sequence). The ends were cut back, 5 bases at V and 5 bases at J, with 13 bases in the middle. CDR3 length: 13 residues.